One and the same sample provided the 31 T cell receptor beta chains below, sequenced in a study of identical twins. TCRdb recomputed calls from the 5' RACE reads with MiXCR, one row per CDR3 protein. The table shows around 1.7 million distinct CDR3 sequences, with 25% to 35% occurring only once. What was sequenced was cord blood. The receptors shown here come from a newborn girl in good health.

V gene TRBV7-2 combines with J gene TRBJ2-5; D may match TRBD1 or TRBD2 (6 bases each). This CDR3 has 13 amino acids. Per germline, CDR1 SGHTA and CDR2 FQGNSA. Trimming stripped 8 bases from V and 3 bases from J, with 13 bases between. The CDR3 region has the DNA TGTGCCAGCCAGGCAGGGGAGGAAGAGACCCAGTACTTC. It specifies CASQAGEEETQYF.

The V gene is TRBV2, the J gene TRBJ2-7; D gene ambiguous. CDR3 length: 15 amino acids. CDR1 and CDR2 from the germline V gene are SNHLY and FYNNEI. V gave up 6 bases and J gave up 1 base, with 16 bases separating them. The CDR3 loop is CASRSGILFSYEQYF. CDR3 DNA sequence: TGTGCCAGCAGATCCGGAATACTTTTTTCCTACGAGCAGTACTTC.

This clonotype has just a few counts. A single base separates this from a much larger clone, so it may be a read error. V gene TRBV6-5 combines with J gene TRBJ1-1; unclear D gene. CDR3 length: 12 residues. The ends were cut back, 2 bases at V and 3 bases at J, with 4 bases in the middle. CDR1 and CDR2 from the germline V gene are MNHEY and SVGAGI. The CDR3 here is CASSYGYTEAFF. In DNA, the CDR3 is TGTGCCAGCAGTTACGGGTACACTGAAGCTTTCTTT.

The chain is built from TRBV20-1 and TRBJ2-5; D ambiguous. CDR1 DFQATT and CDR2 SNEGSKA come from the germline V gene (reference sequence). V was shortened by 3 bases and J by 3 bases, with 8 bases between the two germline ends. CDR3 length: 12 amino acids. The CDR3 sequence is CSASRQEETQYF. DNA of the CDR3: TGCAGTGCTAGTCGGCAGGAAGAGACCCAGTACTTC.

The chain combines TRBV24-1 with TRBJ2-2; 8 bases are a match to TRBD1. V was clipped by 7 bases and J by 5 bases; unmatched bases: 2. Germline V lookup: CDR1 KGHDR, CDR2 SFDVKD. This CDR3 comprises 13 residues. The CDR3 DNA follows: TGTGCCACCAGGGACAGGGTTACCGGGGAGCTGTTTTTT. As protein: CATRDRVTGELFF.

This clonotype was observed a few times. This rearrangement joins TRBV18 to TRBJ2-1; tentatively, D is TRBD1 (5 bases). Germline V CDR1 and CDR2: KGHSH, LQKENI. The V gene lost 3 bases and the J gene lost 6 bases, with 15 bases spanning the gap. CDR3 length: 15 residues. CDR3 nucleotide sequence: TGTGCCAGCTCACCGCGGACAAGGCCCTCCAATGAGCAGTTCTTC. This sequence encodes CASSPRTRPSNEQFF.

This clonotype was detected ten times or more. V gene TRBV2 combines with J gene TRBJ2-7, with D possibly matching TRBD2 (5 bases). Trimming left V 8 bases short and J 0 bases short, with 8 bases between. Germline V gives CDR1 SNHLY, CDR2 FYNNEI. This CDR3 is 12 amino acids long. In nucleotides, the CDR3 is TGTGCCAGCCGGGGTCCCTCCTACGAGCAGTACTTC. Its translation: CASRGPSYEQYF.

The gene calls are TRBV27 and TRBJ1-2; 7 nucleotides agree with TRBD1. Germline V gene lookup returns CDR1 MNHEY and CDR2 SMNVEV (reference sequence). The CDR3 is 15 amino acids. The trim removed 4 bases at V and 4 bases at J, leaving 9 bases unmatched. CDR3 bases: TGTGCCAGCAGTTCCGCCGGGACAGCACCCTATGGCTACACCTTC. Protein sequence: CASSSAGTAPYGYTF.

This clonotype was observed a handful of times. The V call is TRBV5-1, the J call TRBJ2-7, with 7 nucleotides matching TRBD1. V lost 4 bases to trimming and J lost 3 bases; unmatched junction nucleotides: 7. Looked up from germline, CDR1 is SGHRS and CDR2 is YFSETQ. CDR3 length: 14 residues. Here the CDR3 reads CASSTDRADYEQYF. The CDR3 region has the DNA TGCGCCAGCAGCACAGACAGGGCCGACTACGAGCAGTACTTC.

This clonotype was recorded a few times. The chain uses TRBV4-1 and TRBJ2-3, with TRBD1 matching over 7 bases. The germline V gene encodes CDR1 MGHRA and CDR2 YSYEKL. Trimming cost V 0 bases and J 0 bases; bases outside gene matches: 9. This CDR3 spans 18 amino acids. The CDR3 DNA follows: TGCGCCAGCAGCCAAGATTACGGGGACAGCCTTAGCACAGATACGCAGTATTTT. It specifies CASSQDYGDSLSTDTQYF.

The V and J genes are TRBV11-2 and TRBJ2-7, with 7 bases lining up with TRBD2. V shed 7 bases and J 7 bases; nucleotides not matched to a gene: 16. Per the germline V gene, CDR1 is SGHAT and CDR2 is FQNNGV. This CDR3 is built from 15 residues. The CDR3 nucleotides are TGTGCCAGCACCTCAAGACTAGCTATCTACAATGAGCAGTACTTC. It yields the protein CASTSRLAIYNEQYF.

This chain connects TRBV25-1 to TRBJ2-3; no firm D call. V was pared by 3 bases and J by 10 bases, with 8 bases between. The CDR3 covers 11 residues. Germline CDR1 and CDR2: MGHDK and SYGVNS. CDR3 bases: TGTGCCAGCAGTGACGTGGGCCCGCAGTATTTT. Encoded protein: CASSDVGPQYF.

The chain carries TRBV4-1 and TRBJ2-7, with 8 bases aligning to TRBD2. Germline loops: CDR1 MGHRA, CDR2 YSYEKL. Trimming at V came to 1 base and at J to 7 bases, leaving 15 bases not matched to a gene. The CDR3 extends over 17 amino acids. The CDR3 protein is CASSQGLLSGTGNEQYF. CDR3 bases: TGCGCCAGCAGCCAAGGGCTCCTTAGCGGGACCGGCAATGAGCAGTACTTC.

The rearrangement links TRBV12-3 or TRBV12-4 to TRBJ2-7; 11 bases are a match to TRBD2. With 5 bases clipped from V and 7 bases from J, the junction kept 10 bases outside the gene matches. This CDR3 spans 15 amino acids. The CDR3, as DNA: TGTGCCAGCAGTCTCGCGGCCCGGACTAGCGGGGAGCAGTACTTC. Encoded protein: CASSLAARTSGEQYF.

This clonotype was seen a handful of times. The chain carries TRBV5-1 and TRBJ2-4; D possibly corresponds to TRBD2 (7 bases). The CDR3 runs 16 residues. Per the germline V gene, CDR1 is SGHRS and CDR2 is YFSETQ. Between the trimmed V and J ends, which lost 5 bases and 1 base, there was a span of 16 bases. The CDR3 is CASSVGGPWAKNIQYF. CDR3 nucleotide sequence: TGCGCCAGCAGTGTCGGGGGGCCGTGGGCCAAAAACATTCAGTACTTC. Full variable domain (missing parts from reference TRBV5-1 and TRBJ2-4): KAGVTQTPRYLIKTRGQQVTLSCSPISGHRSVSWYQQTPGQGLQFLFEYFSETQRNKGNFPGRFSGRQFSNSRSEMNVSTLELGDSALYLCASSVGGPWAKNIQYFGAGTRLSVL.

The rearrangement joins TRBV28 to TRBJ2-2; D is unresolved. The V and J ends lost 6 bases and 7 bases respectively, with 21 bases between them. This CDR3 spans 16 amino acids. Germline loops: CDR1 MDHEN, CDR2 SYDVKM. CDR3 coding DNA: TGTGCCAGCAGCTCCCGAATTTTGGTGGGCGGCGGGGAGCTGTTTTTT. Translating it yields CASSSRILVGGGELFF.

This clonotype was observed a few times. The V gene is TRBV5-1, the J gene TRBJ2-1; 7 bases are a match to TRBD1. V trimming: 7 bases; J trimming: 1 base; junction bases outside the gene matches: 14. The germline CDR1 and CDR2 sequences are SGHRS and YFSETQ. The CDR3 spans 17 residues. The CDR3 loop is CASGAQNRGRSYNEQFF. The DNA for the CDR3 is TGCGCCAGCGGTGCCCAGAACAGGGGAAGGTCCTACAATGAGCAGTTCTTC.

This clonotype turned up a few times. V is TRBV28 and J is TRBJ2-7; D gene uncertain. CDR1 is MDHEN and CDR2 is SYDVKM in the germline V gene. CDR3 length: 12 amino acids. Deletions cut 10 bases from V and 0 bases from J, with 10 bases between. The CDR3 here is CATLSSSYEQYF. CDR3 nucleotides: TGTGCCACACTTTCCAGCTCCTACGAGCAGTACTTC.

This clonotype was recorded a few times. The chain couples TRBV27 to TRBJ2-3; possible D gene TRBD2, 6 bases. In germline, CDR1 is MNHEY, CDR2 SMNVEV (reference sequence). The CDR3 has 13 residues. Trimming took 8 bases from V and 2 from J, leaving 11 bases between them. The CDR3 loop is CASRDFSTDTQYF. CDR3 DNA sequence: TGTGCCAGCCGGGACTTCTCCACAGATACGCAGTATTTT.

Comment on this clonotype: One junction end disagrees with the germline gene, perhaps due to a read error. The rearrangement joins TRBV9 to TRBJ2-3; tentatively, D is TRBD1 or TRBD2 (5 bases each). This CDR3 spans 16 amino acids. The germline V gene has CDR1 SGDLS and CDR2 YYNGEE. The CDR3 reads CASSSRTLLGTGTQYF. CDR3 nucleotides: TGTGCCAGCAGCTCACGGACTCTCCTCGGCACAGGTACGCAGTATTTT.

The table lists this clonotype with a few counts. Here the CDR3 reads CASISRGASSYEQYF. The CDR3 bases are TGTGCCAGCATCTCAAGGGGCGCCAGCTCCTACGAGCAGTACTTC. The gene calls are TRBV27 and TRBJ2-7; D might be TRBD1 (5 bases). Trimming stripped 7 bases from V and 0 bases from J, with 16 bases between. The germline V gene has CDR1 MNHEY and CDR2 SMNVEV (reference sequence). The CDR3 runs to 15 residues.

The chain recombines TRBV10-3 with TRBJ1-5, with unresolved D. This CDR3 is 15 amino acids long. V lost 2 bases to trimming and J lost 3 bases, with 11 bases between them. The germline CDR1 and CDR2 sequences are ENHRY and SYGVKD. The CDR3 here is CAISEGRSLNQPQHF. CDR3 coding DNA: TGTGCCATCAGTGAGGGCAGGAGCCTCAATCAGCCCCAGCATTTT.

The rearrangement joins TRBV7-9 to TRBJ2-1; possible D gene TRBD1, 6 bases. In germline, CDR1 is SEHNR, CDR2 FQNEAQ (reference sequence). Deletions cut 3 bases from V and 0 bases from J, with 12 bases between. The CDR3 has 16 amino acids. CDR3 region: CASSFGQLSSYNEQFF. CDR3 DNA: TGTGCCAGCAGCTTCGGACAGTTGAGCTCCTACAATGAGCAGTTCTTC.

In this sample, this clonotype turned up a few times. V usage is TRBV6-5 and J usage is TRBJ1-1; the D gene is possibly TRBD1 (6 bases). The CDR3 is 16 amino acids. V was pared by 0 bases and J by 1 base, with 12 bases between. Per the germline V gene, CDR1 is MNHEY and CDR2 is SVGAGI. This CDR3 is CASSYSGGRGNTEAFF. CDR3 sequence (DNA): TGTGCCAGCAGTTACTCCGGGGGGCGCGGGAACACTGAAGCTTTCTTT.

In its sample, this clonotype was seen a few times. The J gene is TRBJ1-5, the V gene TRBV6-2 or TRBV6-3; D might be TRBD1 (5 bases). V lost 5 bases and J 0 bases, leaving 26 bases between the germline ends. Germline V gives CDR1 MNHEY, CDR2 SVGEGT. The CDR3 is 20 residues long. The CDR3: CASSRGPGTVYVYSNQPQHF. The CDR3 DNA follows: TGTGCCAGCAGTAGGGGTCCCGGGACGGTGTACGTTTATAGCAATCAGCCCCAGCATTTT.

This clonotype was counted a few times. The chain recombines TRBV4-2 with TRBJ2-3; 7 nucleotides align to TRBD1. This CDR3 is built from 15 residues. V was clipped by 0 bases and J by 4 bases; unmatched bases: 4. The V gene's germline CDR1 is LGHNA and CDR2 YNFKEQ. The DNA of the CDR3 is TGTGCCAGCAGCCAAGACATAACAGGGGCAGATACGCAGTATTTT. It specifies CASSQDITGADTQYF.

The table lists this clonotype with a few counts. The chain combines TRBV29-1 with TRBJ2-1, with TRBD2 matching 9 bases. Per germline, CDR1 SQVTM and CDR2 ANQGSEA. This CDR3 has 12 amino acids. V trimming: 7 bases; J trimming: 8 bases; junction bases outside the gene matches: 6. In DNA form, the CDR3 reads TGCAGCGGCACACTAGCGGGCGATGAGCAGTTCTTC. This sequence encodes CSGTLAGDEQFF.

This clonotype was detected only a few times. CDR3 bases: TGTGCCAGCAGTTTAATACAGGATAATCAGCCCCAGCATTTT. Translating it yields CASSLIQDNQPQHF. The chain uses TRBV12-3 or TRBV12-4 and TRBJ1-5, with a tentative D call TRBD1 (5 bases). The CDR3 is 14 residues long. V lost 2 bases, J lost 4 bases, and 9 bases lay in between.

The chain employs TRBV3-1 and TRBJ1-2; D not certain. The CDR3 spans 15 residues. Between the trimmed V and J ends, which lost 4 bases and 8 bases, there was a span of 20 bases. Germline CDR1 LGHDT, CDR2 YNNKEL (reference sequence). The CDR3 sequence: CASSRKAAVGWGYTF. The DNA for the CDR3 is TGTGCCAGCAGCCGGAAAGCTGCCGTGGGCTGGGGCTACACCTTC.

Comment on this clonotype: A much larger clonotype is one base distant, so this may be a read error. V usage is TRBV20-1 and J usage is TRBJ2-5; D assignment may be TRBD1 or TRBD2 (7 bases each). The CDR3 sequence is 13 residues long. The germline V and J ends were trimmed by 3 bases and 11 bases, with 19 bases remaining between them. Germline V gene lookup returns CDR1 DFQATT and CDR2 SNEGSKA (reference sequence). In DNA form, the CDR3 reads TGCAGTGCTAGGCCAGACAGGGACTACGGGCAGTACTTC. Protein: CSARPDRDYGQYF.

The chain employs TRBV28 and TRBJ2-4, with TRBD2 identical over 11 bases. The DNA end is a closer match to TRBJ2-5, so the J assignment may be wrong. The CDR3 is 15 amino acids. Germline V gene data show CDR1 as MDHEN and CDR2 as SYDVKM. The CDR3 DNA reads as TGTGCCAGCAGTTCACTAGCGGGAGTCTCTGAGACCCAGTACTTC. It is translated as CASSSLAGVSETQYF.